This T cell receptor (beta chain) is from a study of blood T cell repertoires in COVID-19. In the study overall: Nucleic acid was either cDNA or gDNA, and it came from T cells, B-cell-depleted T cells, or PBMCs.

Per the authors' pipeline: Estimated nucleated cell counts came from reference gene primer amplification. Using immunoSEQ multiplex PCR, the repertoire was profiled, and TCRdb retains in-frame clones only, with some absent. V, J and clone size reflect that table, while D and trimming were determined from the DNA. The sample contains about 380,000 clones, roughly 85% of which appear only once. This CDR3 contains 12 residues. Germline V gene lookup returns CDR1 SQVTM and CDR2 ANQGSEA. V dropped 0 bases and J dropped 8; count of bases not matched to a gene: 3. The sequence was obtained from a woman younger than 30 with acute or convalescent COVID-19. Material for sequencing was peripheral blood. The V and J genes are TRBV29-1 and TRBJ1-2; 7 nucleotides line up with TRBD1. The CDR3 DNA reads as TGCAGCGTTGAAGATGACAGGGAGGGCTACACCTTC. It yields the protein CSVEDDREGYTF.